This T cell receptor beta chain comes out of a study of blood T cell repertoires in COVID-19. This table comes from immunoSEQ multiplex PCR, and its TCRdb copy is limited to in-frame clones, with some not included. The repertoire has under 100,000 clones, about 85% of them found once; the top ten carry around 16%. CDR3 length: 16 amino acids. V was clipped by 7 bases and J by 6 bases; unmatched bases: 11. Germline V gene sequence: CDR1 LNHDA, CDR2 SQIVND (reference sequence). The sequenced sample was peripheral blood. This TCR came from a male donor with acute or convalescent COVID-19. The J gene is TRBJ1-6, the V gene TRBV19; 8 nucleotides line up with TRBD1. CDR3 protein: CASKRDRGSGNSPLHF. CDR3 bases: TGTGCCAGTAAACGAGACAGGGGATCGGGTAATTCACCCCTCCACTTT.